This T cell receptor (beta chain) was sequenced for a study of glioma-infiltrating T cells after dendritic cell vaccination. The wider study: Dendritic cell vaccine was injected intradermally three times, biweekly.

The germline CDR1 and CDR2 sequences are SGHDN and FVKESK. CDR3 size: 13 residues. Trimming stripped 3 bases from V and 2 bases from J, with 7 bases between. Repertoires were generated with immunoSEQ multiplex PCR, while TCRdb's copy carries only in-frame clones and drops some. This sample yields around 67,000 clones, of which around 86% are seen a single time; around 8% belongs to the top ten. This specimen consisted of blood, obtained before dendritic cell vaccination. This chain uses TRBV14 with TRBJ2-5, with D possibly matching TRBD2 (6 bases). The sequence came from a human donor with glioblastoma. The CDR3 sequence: CASSQGLQETQYF. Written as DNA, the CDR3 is TGTGCCAGCAGCCAGGGACTTCAAGAGACCCAGTACTTC.